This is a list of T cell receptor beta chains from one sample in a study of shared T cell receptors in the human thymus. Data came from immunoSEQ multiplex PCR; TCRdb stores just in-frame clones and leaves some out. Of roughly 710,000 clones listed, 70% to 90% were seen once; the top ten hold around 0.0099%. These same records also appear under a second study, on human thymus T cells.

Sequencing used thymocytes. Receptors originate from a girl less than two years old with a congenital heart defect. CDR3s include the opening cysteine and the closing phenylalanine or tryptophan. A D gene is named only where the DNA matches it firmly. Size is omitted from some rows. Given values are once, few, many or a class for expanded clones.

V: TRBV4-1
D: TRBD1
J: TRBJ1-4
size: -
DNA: TGCGCCAGCAGCCAAGATAAAGACAGGGACACTCGTGAAAAACTGTTTTTT
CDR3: CASSQDKDRDTREKLFF

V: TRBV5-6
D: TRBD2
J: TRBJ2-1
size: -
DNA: TGTGCCAGCAGCCGGACTAGCGGGGGGGAAAAAAATGAGCAGTTCTTC
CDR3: CASSRTSGGEKNEQFF

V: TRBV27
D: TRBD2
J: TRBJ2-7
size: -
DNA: TGTGCCAGCAGTTTAGCTCGGGGGGGCTACGAGCAGTACTTC
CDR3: CASSLARGGYEQYF

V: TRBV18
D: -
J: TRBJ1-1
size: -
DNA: TGTGCCAGCTCACCGGCCGGGGTAGGACCTAACACTGAAGCTTTCTTT
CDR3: CASSPAGVGPNTEAFF

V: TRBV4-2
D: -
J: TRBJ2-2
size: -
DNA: TGTGCCAGCAGCCAGCGAAGTCCCCGCACCGGGGAGCTGTTTTTT
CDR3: CASSQRSPRTGELFF

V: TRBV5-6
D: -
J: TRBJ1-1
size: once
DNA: TGTGCCAGCAGCTCCCCACAGAGATCCATGAACACTGAAGCTTTCTTT
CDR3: CASSSPQRSMNTEAFF

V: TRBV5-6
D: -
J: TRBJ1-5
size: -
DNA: TGTGCCAGCAGCCCCGGGTTAAGAGATCAGCCCCAGCATTTT
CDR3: CASSPGLRDQPQHF

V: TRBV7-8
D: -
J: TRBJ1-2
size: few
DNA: TGTGCCAGCAGCCCCGCCCGGAGGTGGGATGGCTACACCTTC
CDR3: CASSPARRWDGYTF

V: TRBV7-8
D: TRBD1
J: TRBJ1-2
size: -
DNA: TGTGCCAGCAGCGACCCTACAGGGGGCATAAACTATGGCTACACCTTC
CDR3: CASSDPTGGINYGYTF

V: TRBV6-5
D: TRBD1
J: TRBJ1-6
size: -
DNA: TGTGCCAGCAGGCCCGGGACAGGGCGCAATTCACCCCTCCACTTT
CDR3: CASRPGTGRNSPLHF

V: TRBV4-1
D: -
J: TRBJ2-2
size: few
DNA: TGCGCCAGCAGCCAGAGGACGCTAACGAGGCCAGGGCTTCCCACCGGGGAGCTGTTTTTT
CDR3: CASSQRTLTRPGLPTGELFF

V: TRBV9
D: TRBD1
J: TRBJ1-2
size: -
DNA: TGTGCCAGCAGCGTAGGGCGGACAGGGAATGGCTACACCTTC
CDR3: CASSVGRTGNGYTF

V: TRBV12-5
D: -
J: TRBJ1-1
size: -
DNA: TGTGCTAGTGGTTTGGCCCCAAGTGGGAGGGAAGCTTTCTTT
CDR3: CASGLAPSGREAFF

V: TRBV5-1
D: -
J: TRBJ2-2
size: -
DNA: TGCGCCAGCAGCTTGGGATGGTCAATGGACAGATCGAACACCGGGGAGCTGTTTTTT
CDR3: CASSLGWSMDRSNTGELFF

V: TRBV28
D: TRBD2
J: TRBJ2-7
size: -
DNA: TGTGCCAGCAGTTCGGCCGGGACTAAACCCGCTGTCGACTACGAGCAGTACTTC
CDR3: CASSSAGTKPAVDYEQYF

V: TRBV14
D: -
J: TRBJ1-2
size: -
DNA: TGTGCCAGCAGCCCCATCAGGGGTAACTATGGCTACACCTTC
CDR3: CASSPIRGNYGYTF

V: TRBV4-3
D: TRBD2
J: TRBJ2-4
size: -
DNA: TGCGCCAGCAGCCCTCTAGCGGGGGGGCCGTCCAAAAACATTCAGTACTTC
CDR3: CASSPLAGGPSKNIQYF

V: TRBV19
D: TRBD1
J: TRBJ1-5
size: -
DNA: TGTGCCAGTAGTATAGGTGGGGGACAGGGGGCTAATAGCAATCAGCCCCAGCATTTT
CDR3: CASSIGGGQGANSNQPQHF

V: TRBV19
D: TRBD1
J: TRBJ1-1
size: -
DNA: TGTGCCAGTAGTATAGGGGGGACAGTGGTATTGAACACTGAAGCTTTCTTT
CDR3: CASSIGGTVVLNTEAFF

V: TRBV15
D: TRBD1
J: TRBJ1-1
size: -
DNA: TGTGCCACCAGCACCCTGACAGGGTCTGAAGCTTTCTTT
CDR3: CATSTLTGSEAFF

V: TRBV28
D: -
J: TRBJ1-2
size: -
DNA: TGTGCCAGCAAGGGGCAGTTCAATGGCTACACCTTC
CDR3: CASKGQFNGYTF

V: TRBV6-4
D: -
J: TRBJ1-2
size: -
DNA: TGTGCCAGCAGTGACTCTCAGGGGCCTTCCTATGGCTACACCTTC
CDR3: CASSDSQGPSYGYTF

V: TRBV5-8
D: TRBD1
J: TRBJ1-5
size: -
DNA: TGTGCCAGCAGCTTGGCAAACGGACAGGGGTGGGGTGGCAATCAGCCCCAGCATTTT
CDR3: CASSLANGQGWGGNQPQHF

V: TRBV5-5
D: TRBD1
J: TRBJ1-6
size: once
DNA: TGTGCCAGCAGCTTGGGGACAGGGGATTCACCCCTCCACTTT
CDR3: CASSLGTGDSPLHF

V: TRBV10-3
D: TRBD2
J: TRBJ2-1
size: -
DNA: TGTGCCATCACACAAGGGCTAGCGGGAGGAGAATCCTACAATGAGCAGTTCTTC
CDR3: CAITQGLAGGESYNEQFF

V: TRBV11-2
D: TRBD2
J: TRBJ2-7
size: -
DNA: TGTGCCAGCAGCTCTCTAGCGGCCTCAGATTACGAGCAGTACTTC
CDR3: CASSSLAASDYEQYF

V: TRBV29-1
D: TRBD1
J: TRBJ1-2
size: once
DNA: TGCAGCGTTGCGGGCAGGGGGTTCTATGGCTACACCTTC
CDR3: CSVAGRGFYGYTF

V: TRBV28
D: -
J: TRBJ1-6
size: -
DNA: TGTGCCAGCAGTTTATTCGGGGTTAGGTCCCCCCTCCACTTT
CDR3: CASSLFGVRSPLHF